Presented here are 8 T cell receptor beta chains from one specimen sequenced in a study of T cell responses to AZD1222 COVID-19 vaccine. Sequencing was performed with immunoSEQ multiplex PCR; in TCRdb, only in-frame clones are kept and a portion is missing. The top ten clones hold about 25% of a sample with 94,000 or so clones, around 90% of them seen once. Material: peripheral blood, obtained on day 0 of AZD1222 vaccination. The source of these receptors is an adult in good health.

V gene TRBV7-9 combines with J gene TRBJ1-1; tentatively, D is TRBD1 (5 bases). The CDR3 is 16 residues long. The V gene lost 5 bases and the J gene lost 1 base, with 17 bases spanning the gap. Germline-derived CDR1 and CDR2 are SEHNR and FQNEAQ (reference sequence). CDR3 DNA sequence: TGTGCCAGCAGCGCGGCTGGGGGGTCGAGGAACACTGAAGCTTTCTTT. Encoded protein: CASSAAGGSRNTEAFF.

V is TRBV3-1 (or the pseudogene TRBV3-2) and J is TRBJ2-3; D remains ambiguous. From germline, CDR1 is LGHDT and CDR2 YNNKEL (reference sequence). Trimming took 4 bases from V and 7 from J, leaving 21 bases between them. The CDR3 is made up of 16 amino acids. CDR3 nucleotides: TGTGCCAGCAGCCCCTTCCCCAGGCCCCGCGCAAATACGCAGTATTTT. It codes for CASSPFPRPRANTQYF.

This chain links TRBV5-1 with TRBJ2-7, with no clear D. CDR3 length equals 16 residues. Per the germline V gene, CDR1 is SGHRS and CDR2 is YFSETQ. V gave up 0 bases and J gave up 1 base, with 14 bases separating them. CDR3 DNA: TGCGCCAGCAGCTTGGCCTCACGTGTGGCTTCCTACGAGCAGTACTTC. Protein product: CASSLASRVASYEQYF.

The chain combines TRBV28 with TRBJ1-6, with 7 positions matching TRBD1. V trimming: 8 bases; J trimming: 4 bases; junction bases outside the gene matches: 5. Germline V gives CDR1 MDHEN, CDR2 SYDVKM. The CDR3 is 14 amino acids. The CDR3 DNA follows: TGTGCCAGCGGAAGGACAGGTTATAATTCACCCCTCCACTTT. Amino acids: CASGRTGYNSPLHF.

This clone has just one count. The chain uses TRBV28 and TRBJ2-7; D is tentatively TRBD1 or TRBD2 (5 bases each). This CDR3 contains 12 residues. V dropped 4 bases and J dropped 3 bases, with 7 bases sitting between them. In germline, CDR1 is MDHEN, CDR2 SYDVKM. CDR3 nucleotide sequence: TGTGCCAGCAGTTGGGACGGCTACGAGCAGTACTTC. As protein: CASSWDGYEQYF.

V and J are TRBV7-9 and TRBJ2-7; 9 nucleotides match TRBD2. Germline CDR1 reads SEHNR; CDR2 reads FQNEAQ (reference sequence). V was clipped by 5 bases and J by 1 base; unmatched bases: 12. This CDR3 region has 17 residues. The CDR3, as DNA: TGTGCCAGCAGCCCCGGGGGCGGGAGGGCCTTATCCTACGAGCAGTACTTC. It encodes CASSPGGGRALSYEQYF.

The V call is TRBV27, the J call TRBJ2-2; D call uncertain. Trimming left V 6 bases short and J 8 bases short, with 10 bases between. The CDR3 extends over 12 amino acids. The germline V gene has CDR1 MNHEY and CDR2 SMNVEV (reference sequence). In DNA form, the CDR3 reads TGTGCCAGCAGCCCTCGACCGGGGGAGCTGTTTTTT. This gives the protein CASSPRPGELFF.

The V gene is TRBV4-3, the J gene TRBJ2-7, with D possibly TRBD2 on 6 matching bases. CDR1 is LGHNA, CDR2 YSLEER, per germline. The CDR3 runs 13 residues. With 2 bases removed from V and 5 bases from J, the gap between germline ends came to 10 bases. Written as DNA, the CDR3 is TGCGCCAGCAGCCAAAGACTAGGCCACGAGCAGTACTTC. This translates into CASSQRLGHEQYF.